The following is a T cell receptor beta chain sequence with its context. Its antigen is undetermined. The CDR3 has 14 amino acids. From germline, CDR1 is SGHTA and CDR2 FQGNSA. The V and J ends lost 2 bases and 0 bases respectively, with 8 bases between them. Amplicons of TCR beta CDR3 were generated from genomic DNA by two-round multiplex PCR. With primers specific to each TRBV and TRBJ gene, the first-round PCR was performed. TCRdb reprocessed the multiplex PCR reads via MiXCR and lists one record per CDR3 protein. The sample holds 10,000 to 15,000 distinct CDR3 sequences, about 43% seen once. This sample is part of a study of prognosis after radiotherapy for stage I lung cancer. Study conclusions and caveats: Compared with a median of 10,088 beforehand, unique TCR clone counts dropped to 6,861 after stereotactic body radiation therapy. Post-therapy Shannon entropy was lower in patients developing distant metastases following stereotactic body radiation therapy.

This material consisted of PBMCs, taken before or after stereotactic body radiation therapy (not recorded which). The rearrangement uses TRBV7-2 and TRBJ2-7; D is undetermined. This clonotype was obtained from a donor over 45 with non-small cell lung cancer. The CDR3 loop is CASSLSSYSYEQYF. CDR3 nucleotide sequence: TGTGCCAGCAGCTTAAGCAGTTACTCCTACGAGCAGTACTTC.